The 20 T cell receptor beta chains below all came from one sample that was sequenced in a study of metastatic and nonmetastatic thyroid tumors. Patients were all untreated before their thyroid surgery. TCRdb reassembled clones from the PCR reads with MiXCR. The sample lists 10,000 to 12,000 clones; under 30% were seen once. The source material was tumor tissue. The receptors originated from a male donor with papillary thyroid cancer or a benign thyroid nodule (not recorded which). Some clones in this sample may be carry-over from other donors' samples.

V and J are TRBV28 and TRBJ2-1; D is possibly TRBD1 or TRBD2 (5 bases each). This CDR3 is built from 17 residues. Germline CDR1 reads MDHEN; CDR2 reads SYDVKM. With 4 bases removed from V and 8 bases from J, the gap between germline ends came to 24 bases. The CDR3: CASSSLGVGVLGDEQFF. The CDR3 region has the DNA TGTGCCAGCAGTTCACTAGGGGTGGGAGTCCTTGGCGATGAGCAGTTCTTC.

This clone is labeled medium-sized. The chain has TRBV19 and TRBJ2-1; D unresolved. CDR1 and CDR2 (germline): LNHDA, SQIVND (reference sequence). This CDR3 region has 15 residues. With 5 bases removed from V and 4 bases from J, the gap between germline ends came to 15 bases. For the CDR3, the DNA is TGTGCCAGTAGTTACTCGGGTGGGTGGTACAATGAGCAGTTCTTC. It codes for CASSYSGGWYNEQFF.

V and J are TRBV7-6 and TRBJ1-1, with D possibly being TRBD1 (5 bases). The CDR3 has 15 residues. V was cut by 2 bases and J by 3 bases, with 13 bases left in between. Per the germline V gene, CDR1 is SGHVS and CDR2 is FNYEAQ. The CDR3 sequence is CASSLRGGSDTEAFF. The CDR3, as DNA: TGTGCCAGCAGCTTACGGGGCGGGTCTGACACTGAAGCTTTCTTT.

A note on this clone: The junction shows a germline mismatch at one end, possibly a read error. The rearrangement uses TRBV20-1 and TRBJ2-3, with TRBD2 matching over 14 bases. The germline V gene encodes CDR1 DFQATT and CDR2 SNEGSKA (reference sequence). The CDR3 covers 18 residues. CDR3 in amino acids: CSALLTSGGVYGTDTQYF. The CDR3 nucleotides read TGCAGTGCTCTACTGACTAGCGGGGGGGTTTACGGCACGGATACGCAGTATTTT.

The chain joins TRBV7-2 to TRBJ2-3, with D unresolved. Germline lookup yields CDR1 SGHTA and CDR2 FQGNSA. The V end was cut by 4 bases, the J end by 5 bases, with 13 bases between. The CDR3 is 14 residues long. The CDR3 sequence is CASSSDIAKDTQYF. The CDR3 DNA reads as TGTGCCAGCAGCTCCGACATTGCTAAAGATACGCAGTATTTT.

CDR3 residues: CAIHARTRYEQYF. The CDR3 nucleotides are TGCGCCATCCACGCTCGGACTCGCTACGAGCAGTACTTC. The rearrangement links TRBV5-1 to TRBJ2-7; TRBD2 is a possible D gene (5 bases). Germline V gene data show CDR1 as SGHRS and CDR2 as YFSETQ. V lost 9 bases and J lost 3, with 16 bases in between. CDR3 length: 13 residues.

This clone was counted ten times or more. The CDR3 sequence: CASSLGASTEAFF. The CDR3 DNA sequence: TGTGCCAGCAGCTTGGGGGCAAGTACTGAAGCTTTCTTT. The chain joins TRBV5-6 to TRBJ1-1; D is unresolved. Germline values: CDR1 SGHDT, CDR2 YYEEEE. The CDR3 loop spans 13 amino acids. V lost 0 bases and J 5 bases, leaving 8 bases between the germline ends.

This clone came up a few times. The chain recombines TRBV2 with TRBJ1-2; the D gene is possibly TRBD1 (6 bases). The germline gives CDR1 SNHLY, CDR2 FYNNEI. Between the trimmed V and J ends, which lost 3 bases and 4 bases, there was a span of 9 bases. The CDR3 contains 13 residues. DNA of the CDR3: TGTGCCAGCAGTGAGGGGGCTGGCTATGGCTACACCTTC. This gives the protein CASSEGAGYGYTF.

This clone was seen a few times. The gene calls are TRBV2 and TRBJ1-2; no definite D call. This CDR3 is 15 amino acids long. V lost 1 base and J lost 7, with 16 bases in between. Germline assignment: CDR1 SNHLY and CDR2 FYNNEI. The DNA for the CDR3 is TGTGCCAGCAGTGAAGTATTGCGGACGCCGTCTGGCTACACCTTC. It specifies CASSEVLRTPSGYTF.

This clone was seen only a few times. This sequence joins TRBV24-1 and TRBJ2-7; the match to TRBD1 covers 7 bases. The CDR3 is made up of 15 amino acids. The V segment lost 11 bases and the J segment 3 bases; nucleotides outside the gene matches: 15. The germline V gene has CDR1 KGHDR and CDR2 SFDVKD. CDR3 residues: CASSDDRVNYYEQYF. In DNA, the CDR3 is TGTGCCAGCAGCGATGACAGGGTAAATTACTACGAGCAGTACTTC.

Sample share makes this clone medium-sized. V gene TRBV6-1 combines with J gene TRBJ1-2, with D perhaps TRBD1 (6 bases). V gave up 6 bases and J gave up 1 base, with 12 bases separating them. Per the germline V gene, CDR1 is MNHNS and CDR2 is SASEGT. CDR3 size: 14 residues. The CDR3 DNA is TGTGCCAGCAGATTAGGACAGAATAACTATGGCTACACCTTC. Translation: CASRLGQNNYGYTF.

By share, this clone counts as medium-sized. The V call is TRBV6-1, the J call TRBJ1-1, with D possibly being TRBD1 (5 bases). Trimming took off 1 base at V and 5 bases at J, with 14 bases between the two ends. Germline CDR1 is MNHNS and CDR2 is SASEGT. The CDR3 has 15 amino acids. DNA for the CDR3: TGTGCCAGCAGTGAAGGAGATGATGGGGGTACTGAAGCTTTCTTT. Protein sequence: CASSEGDDGGTEAFF.

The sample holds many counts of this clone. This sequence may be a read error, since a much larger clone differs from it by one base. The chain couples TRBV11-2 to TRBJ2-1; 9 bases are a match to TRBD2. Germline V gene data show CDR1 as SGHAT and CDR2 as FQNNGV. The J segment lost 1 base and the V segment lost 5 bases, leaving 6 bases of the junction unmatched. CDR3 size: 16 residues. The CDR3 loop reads CASSLLAGSSYNEQFF. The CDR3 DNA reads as TGTGCCAGCAGCCTTCTAGCGGGGAGTTCCTACAATGAGCAGTTCTTC.

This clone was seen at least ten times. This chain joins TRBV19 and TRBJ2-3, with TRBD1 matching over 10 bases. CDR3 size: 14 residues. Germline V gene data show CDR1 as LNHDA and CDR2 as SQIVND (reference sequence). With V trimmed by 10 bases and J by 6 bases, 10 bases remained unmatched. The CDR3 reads CATSLGTGVDTQYF. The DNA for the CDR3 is TGTGCCACCTCCCTCGGGACAGGGGTTGATACGCAGTATTTT.

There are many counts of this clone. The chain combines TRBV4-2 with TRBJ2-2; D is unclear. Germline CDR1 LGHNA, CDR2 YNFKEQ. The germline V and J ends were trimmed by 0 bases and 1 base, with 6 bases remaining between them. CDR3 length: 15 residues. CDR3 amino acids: CASSQEAQNTGELFF. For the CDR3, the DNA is TGTGCCAGCAGCCAAGAGGCGCAGAACACCGGGGAGCTGTTTTTT.

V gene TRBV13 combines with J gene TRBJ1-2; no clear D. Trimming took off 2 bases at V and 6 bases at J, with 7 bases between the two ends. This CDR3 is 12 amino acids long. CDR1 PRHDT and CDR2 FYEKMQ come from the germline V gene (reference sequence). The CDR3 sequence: CASSLFPDGYTF. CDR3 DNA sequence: TGTGCCAGCAGCTTATTTCCAGATGGCTACACCTTC.

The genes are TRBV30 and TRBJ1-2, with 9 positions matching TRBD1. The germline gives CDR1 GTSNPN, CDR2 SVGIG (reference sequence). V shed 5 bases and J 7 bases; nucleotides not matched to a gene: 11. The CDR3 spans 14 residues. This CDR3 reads CAWVHPDRGRGYTF. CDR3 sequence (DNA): TGTGCCTGGGTCCACCCGGACAGGGGACGTGGCTACACCTTC.

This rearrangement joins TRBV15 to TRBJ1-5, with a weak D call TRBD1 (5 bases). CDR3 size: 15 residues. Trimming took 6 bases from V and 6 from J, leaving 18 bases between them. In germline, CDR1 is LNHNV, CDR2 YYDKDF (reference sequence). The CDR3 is CATSKAGRPSQPQHF. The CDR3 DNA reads TGTGCCACCAGTAAAGCGGGACGGCCCAGTCAGCCCCAGCATTTT.

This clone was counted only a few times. The CDR3 DNA sequence: TGTGCCAGCAGTTTATCGGCAAGAGTGATCTACGAGCAGTACTTC. This gives the protein CASSLSARVIYEQYF. The V call is TRBV27, the J call TRBJ2-7; no definite D call. Trimming shortened V by 0 bases and J by 3 bases, and 12 bases separated the two germline ends. The CDR3 is 15 residues long. CDR1 MNHEY and CDR2 SMNVEV come from the germline V gene (reference sequence).

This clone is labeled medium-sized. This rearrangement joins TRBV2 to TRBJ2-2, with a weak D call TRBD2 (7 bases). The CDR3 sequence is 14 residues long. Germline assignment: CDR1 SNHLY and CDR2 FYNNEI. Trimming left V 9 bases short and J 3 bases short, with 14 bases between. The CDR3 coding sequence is TGTGCCAGAGGGGGGGGGCAGGACACCGGGGAGCTGTTTTTT. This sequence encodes CARGGGQDTGELFF.